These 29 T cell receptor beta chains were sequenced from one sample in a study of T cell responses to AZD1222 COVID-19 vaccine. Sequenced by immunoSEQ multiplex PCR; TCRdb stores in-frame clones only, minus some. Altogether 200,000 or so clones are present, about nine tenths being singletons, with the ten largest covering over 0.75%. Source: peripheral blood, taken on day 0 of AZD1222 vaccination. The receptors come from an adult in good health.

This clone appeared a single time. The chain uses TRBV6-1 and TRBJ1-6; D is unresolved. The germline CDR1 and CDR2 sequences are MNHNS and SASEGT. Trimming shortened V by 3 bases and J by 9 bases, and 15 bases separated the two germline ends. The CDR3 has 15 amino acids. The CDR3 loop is CASSDARKLLSPLHF. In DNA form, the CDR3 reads TGTGCCAGCAGTGATGCAAGAAAACTTCTTTCACCCCTCCACTTT.

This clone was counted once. CDR3 amino acids: CASSGSASGLSPGELFF. DNA for the CDR3: TGTGCCAGCAGCGGGTCAGCCTCGGGTCTTTCCCCCGGGGAGCTGTTTTTT. J is TRBJ2-2 and V is TRBV7-9, with D uncertain. Trimming left V 5 bases short and J 6 bases short, with 22 bases between. Germline V gives CDR1 SEHNR, CDR2 FQNEAQ (reference sequence). This CDR3 has 17 amino acids.

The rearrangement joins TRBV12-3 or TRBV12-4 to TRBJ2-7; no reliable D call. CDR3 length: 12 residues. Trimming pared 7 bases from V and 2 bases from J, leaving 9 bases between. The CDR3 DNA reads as TGTGCCAGCACGGTAGGTCCCTACGAGCAGTACTTC. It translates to CASTVGPYEQYF.

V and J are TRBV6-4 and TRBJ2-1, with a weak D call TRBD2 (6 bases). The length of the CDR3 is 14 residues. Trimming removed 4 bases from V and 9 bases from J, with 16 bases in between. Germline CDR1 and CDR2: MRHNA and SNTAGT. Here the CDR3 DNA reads TGTGCCAGCAGTGTCTTTGGAGGAGGGAGTGAGCAGTTCTTC. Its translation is CASSVFGGGSEQFF.

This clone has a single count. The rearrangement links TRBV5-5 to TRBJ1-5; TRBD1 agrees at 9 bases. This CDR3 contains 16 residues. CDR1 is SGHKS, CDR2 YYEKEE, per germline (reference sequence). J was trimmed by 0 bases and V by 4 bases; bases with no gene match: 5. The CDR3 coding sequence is TGTGCCAGCAGCCCCGGGACAGGGACTAGCAATCAGCCCCAGCATTTT. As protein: CASSPGTGTSNQPQHF.

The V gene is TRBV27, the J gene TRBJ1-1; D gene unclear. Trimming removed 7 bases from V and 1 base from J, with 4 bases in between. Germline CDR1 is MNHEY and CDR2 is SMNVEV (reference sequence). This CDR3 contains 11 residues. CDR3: CASTGNTEAFF. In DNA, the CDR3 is TGTGCCAGCACGGGGAACACTGAAGCTTTCTTT.

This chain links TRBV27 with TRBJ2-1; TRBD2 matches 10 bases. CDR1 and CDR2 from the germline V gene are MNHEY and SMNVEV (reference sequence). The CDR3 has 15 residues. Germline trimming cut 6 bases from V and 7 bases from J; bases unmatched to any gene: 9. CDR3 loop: CASRALAGEKNEQFF. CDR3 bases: TGTGCCAGCAGAGCTCTAGCGGGAGAGAAGAATGAGCAGTTCTTC.

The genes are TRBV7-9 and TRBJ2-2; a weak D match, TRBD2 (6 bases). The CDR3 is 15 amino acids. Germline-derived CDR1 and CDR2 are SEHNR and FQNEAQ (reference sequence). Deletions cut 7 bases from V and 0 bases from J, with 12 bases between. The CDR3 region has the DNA TGTGCCAGCATCCGGGGGTTTCCGAACACCGGGGAGCTGTTTTTT. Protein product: CASIRGFPNTGELFF.

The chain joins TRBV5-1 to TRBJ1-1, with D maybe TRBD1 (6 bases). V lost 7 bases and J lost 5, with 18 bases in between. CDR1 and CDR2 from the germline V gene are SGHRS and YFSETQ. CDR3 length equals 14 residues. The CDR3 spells CASEHSLDRTEAFF. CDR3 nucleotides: TGCGCCAGCGAACACTCCTTAGACAGGACTGAAGCTTTCTTT.

The chain's CDR3 is CASGPHREELYEQYF. In nucleotides, the CDR3 is TGTGCTAGTGGGCCCCACAGGGAAGAACTCTACGAGCAGTACTTC. The rearrangement uses TRBV12-5 and TRBJ2-7, with TRBD1 as a possible D gene (6 bases). Germline CDR1 is LGHNT and CDR2 is FRNRAP. With 6 bases removed from V and 3 bases from J, the gap between germline ends came to 18 bases. The CDR3 spans 15 residues.

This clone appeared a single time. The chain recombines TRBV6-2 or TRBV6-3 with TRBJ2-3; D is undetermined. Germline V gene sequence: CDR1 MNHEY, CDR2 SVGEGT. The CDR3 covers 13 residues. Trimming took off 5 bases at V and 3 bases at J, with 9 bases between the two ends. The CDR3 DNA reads TGTGCCAGCAGTCTCTGGGATACAGATACGCAGTATTTT. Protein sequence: CASSLWDTDTQYF.

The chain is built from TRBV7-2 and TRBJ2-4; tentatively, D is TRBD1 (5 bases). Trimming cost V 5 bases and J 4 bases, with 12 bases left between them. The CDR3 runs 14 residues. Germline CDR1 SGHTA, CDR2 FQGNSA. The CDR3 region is CASSRGGLKNIQYF. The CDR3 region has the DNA TGTGCCAGCAGCAGGGGCGGCCTAAAAAACATTCAGTACTTC.

CDR3 sequence: CAWSVRAGPARGFF. CDR3 nucleotides: TGTGCCTGGAGTGTACGGGCAGGGCCGGCCAGGGGGTTTTTT. J is TRBJ1-4 and V is TRBV30; D perhaps matches TRBD1 (6 bases). Trimming removed 0 bases at V and 16 bases at J, with 21 bases between. CDR1 and CDR2 (germline): GTSNPN, SVGIG (reference sequence). This CDR3 has 14 amino acids.

This CDR3 reads CASSLESRSIDENTIYF. The CDR3 nucleotides are TGTGCCAGCAGCTTAGAATCCAGGTCGATCGACGAAAACACCATATATTTT. The chain uses TRBV7-8 and TRBJ1-3, with no clear D. The germline V and J ends were trimmed by 1 base and 6 bases, with 19 bases remaining between them. Looked up from germline, CDR1 is SGHVS and CDR2 is FQNEAQ. The CDR3 has 17 residues.

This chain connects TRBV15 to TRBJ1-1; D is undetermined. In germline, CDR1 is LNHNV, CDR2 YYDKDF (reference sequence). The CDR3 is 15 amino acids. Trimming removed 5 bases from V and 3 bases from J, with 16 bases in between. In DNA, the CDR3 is TGTGCCACCAGCGCACCCCCCCCTGGGGACACTGAAGCTTTCTTT. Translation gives CATSAPPPGDTEAFF.

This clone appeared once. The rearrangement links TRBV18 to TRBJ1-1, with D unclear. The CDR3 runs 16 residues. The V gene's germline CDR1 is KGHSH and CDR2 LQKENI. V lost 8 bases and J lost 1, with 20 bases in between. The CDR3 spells CASKKAAGSGNTEAFF. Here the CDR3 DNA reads TGTGCCAGCAAGAAAGCTGCGGGATCGGGGAACACTGAAGCTTTCTTT.

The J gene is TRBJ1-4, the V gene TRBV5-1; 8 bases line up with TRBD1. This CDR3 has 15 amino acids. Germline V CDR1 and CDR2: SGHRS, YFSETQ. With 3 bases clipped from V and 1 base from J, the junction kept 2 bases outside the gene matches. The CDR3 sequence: CASSYTGGTNEKLFF. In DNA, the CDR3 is TGCGCCAGCAGCTACACAGGGGGAACTAATGAAAAACTGTTTTTT.

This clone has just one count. The CDR3 DNA sequence: TGTGCCAGCAGCCCAGGCTGGCCTTCCTACGAGCAGTACTTC. As protein: CASSPGWPSYEQYF. V usage is TRBV5-4 and J usage is TRBJ2-7; no clear D. V shed 4 bases and J shed 1 base, with 12 bases lying between them. The CDR3 runs to 14 residues. Germline V lookup: CDR1 SGHNT, CDR2 YYREEE (reference sequence).

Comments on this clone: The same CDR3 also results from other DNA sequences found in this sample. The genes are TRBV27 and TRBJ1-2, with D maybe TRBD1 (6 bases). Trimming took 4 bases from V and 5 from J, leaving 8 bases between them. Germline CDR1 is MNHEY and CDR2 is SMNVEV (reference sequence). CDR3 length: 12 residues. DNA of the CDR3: TGTGCCAGCAGTTCCACAGGGTATGGCTACACCTTC. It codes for CASSSTGYGYTF.

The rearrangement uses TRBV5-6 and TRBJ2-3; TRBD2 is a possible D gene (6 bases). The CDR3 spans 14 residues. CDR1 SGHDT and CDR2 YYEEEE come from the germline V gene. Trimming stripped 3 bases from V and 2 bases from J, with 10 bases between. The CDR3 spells CASSWGVNTDTQYF. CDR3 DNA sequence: TGTGCCAGCAGCTGGGGGGTGAACACAGATACGCAGTATTTT. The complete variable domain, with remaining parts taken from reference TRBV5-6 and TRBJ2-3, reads DAGVTQSPTHLIKTRGQQVTLRCSPKSGHDTVSWYQQALGQGPQFIFQYYEEEERQRGNFPDRFSGHQFPNYSSELNVNALLLGDSALYLCASSWGVNTDTQYFGPGTRLTVL.

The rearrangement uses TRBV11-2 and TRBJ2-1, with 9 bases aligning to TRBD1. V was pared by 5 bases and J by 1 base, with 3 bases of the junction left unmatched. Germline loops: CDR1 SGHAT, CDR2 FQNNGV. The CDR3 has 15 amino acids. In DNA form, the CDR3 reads TGTGCCAGCAGCAAAGACAGGGGGTCCTACAATGAGCAGTTCTTC. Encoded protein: CASSKDRGSYNEQFF.

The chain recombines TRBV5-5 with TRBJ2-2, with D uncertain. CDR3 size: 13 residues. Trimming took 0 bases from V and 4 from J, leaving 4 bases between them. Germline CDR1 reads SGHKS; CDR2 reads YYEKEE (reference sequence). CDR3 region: CASSLAVTGELFF. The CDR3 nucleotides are TGTGCCAGCAGCTTGGCAGTCACCGGGGAGCTGTTTTTT.

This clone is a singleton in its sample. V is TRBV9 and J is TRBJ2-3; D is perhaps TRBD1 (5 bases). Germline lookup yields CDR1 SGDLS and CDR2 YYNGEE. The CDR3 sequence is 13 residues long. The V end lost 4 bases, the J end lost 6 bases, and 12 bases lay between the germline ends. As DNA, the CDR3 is TGTGCCAGCAGCTTCCCAGGGCTGGATACGCAGTATTTT. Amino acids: CASSFPGLDTQYF.

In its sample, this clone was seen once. The CDR3 spells CASSFRGERTEAFF. The CDR3 nucleotides read TGTGCCAGCAGTTTCAGGGGTGAACGGACTGAAGCTTTCTTT. V and J are TRBV28 and TRBJ1-1; D is perhaps TRBD1 (6 bases). This CDR3 region has 14 residues. The germline V gene has CDR1 MDHEN and CDR2 SYDVKM. V gave up 3 bases and J gave up 5 bases, with 13 bases separating them.

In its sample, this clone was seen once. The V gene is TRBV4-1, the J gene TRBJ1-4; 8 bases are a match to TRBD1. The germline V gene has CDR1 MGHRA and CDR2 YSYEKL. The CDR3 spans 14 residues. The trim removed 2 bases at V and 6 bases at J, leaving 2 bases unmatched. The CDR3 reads CASSQTGGDEKLFF. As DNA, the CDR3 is TGCGCCAGCAGCCAAACAGGGGGTGATGAAAAACTGTTTTTT.

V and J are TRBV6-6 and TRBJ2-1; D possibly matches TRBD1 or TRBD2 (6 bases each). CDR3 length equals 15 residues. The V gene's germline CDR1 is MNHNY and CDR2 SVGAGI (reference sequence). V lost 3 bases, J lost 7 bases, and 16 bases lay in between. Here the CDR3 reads CASSYRGVSKNEQFF. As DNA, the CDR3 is TGTGCCAGCAGTTATAGGGGGGTTAGCAAGAATGAGCAGTTCTTC.

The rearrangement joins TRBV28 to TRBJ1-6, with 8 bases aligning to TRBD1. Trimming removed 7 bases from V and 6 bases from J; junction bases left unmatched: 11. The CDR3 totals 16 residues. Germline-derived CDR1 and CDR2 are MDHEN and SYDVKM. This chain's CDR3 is CASTNRDRIGNSPLHF. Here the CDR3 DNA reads TGTGCCAGCACCAACCGGGACAGGATAGGTAATTCACCCCTCCACTTT. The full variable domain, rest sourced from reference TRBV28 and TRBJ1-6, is DVKVTQSSRYLVKRTGEKVFLECVQDMDHENMFWYRQDPGLGLRLIYFSYDVKMKEKGDIPEGYSVSREKKERFSLILESASTNQTSMYLCASTNRDRIGNSPLHFGNGTRLTVT.

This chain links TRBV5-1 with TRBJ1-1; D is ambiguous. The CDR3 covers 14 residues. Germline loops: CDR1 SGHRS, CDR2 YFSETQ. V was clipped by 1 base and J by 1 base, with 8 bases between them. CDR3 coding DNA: TGCGCCAGCAGCTTGTTGTCAGCGAACACTGAAGCTTTCTTT. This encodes CASSLLSANTEAFF.

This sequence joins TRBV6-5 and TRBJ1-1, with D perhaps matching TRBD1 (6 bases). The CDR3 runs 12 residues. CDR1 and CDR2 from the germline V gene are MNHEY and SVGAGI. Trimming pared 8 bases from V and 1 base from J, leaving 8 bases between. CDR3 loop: CASDRRNTEAFF. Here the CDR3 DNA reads TGTGCCAGCGACAGGAGGAACACTGAAGCTTTCTTT.